A single sample is the source of the 27 T cell receptor beta chains below, sequenced in a study of monozygotic twins with inflammatory bowel disease. From the 5' RACE reads, TCRdb lists one entry per CDR3 protein and no DNA. There are 300,000 to 350,000 distinct CDR3 sequences in the sample, with approximately 2% held by the top ten. Sequenced sample: blood. These receptors originate from a human donor with ulcerative colitis or Crohn's disease, or a healthy co-twin of an affected twin (not recorded which).

The V call is TRBV9, the J call TRBJ2-7; without DNA, the TCRdb call of TRBD1 cannot be checked. The CDR3 runs to 13 residues. The germline V gene has CDR1 SGDLS and CDR2 YYNGEE. CDR3 residues: CASSGQVDYEQYF.

The chain links TRBV5-1 to TRBJ2-3. The CDR3 runs to 14 residues. Germline values: CDR1 SGHRS, CDR2 YFSETQ. The CDR3 sequence is CASSVLVGSDTQYF.

The CDR3 is CASSHRTGNQPQHF. The chain employs TRBV28 and TRBJ1-5; the D call of TRBD1 rests on TCRdb alone, since no DNA is present to check it. There are 14 residues in the CDR3. CDR1 is MDHEN and CDR2 is SYDVKM in the germline V gene.

The rearrangement joins TRBV28 to TRBJ2-1; checking the TCRdb D call of TRBD2 is not possible without DNA. CDR1 is MDHEN, CDR2 SYDVKM, per germline. The CDR3 runs to 21 residues. The CDR3 sequence is CASSFLGLAASALTFYNEQFF.

V gene TRBV19 combines with J gene TRBJ2-7; TCRdb designates TRBD2, a call that cannot be tested without DNA. CDR1 is LNHDA, CDR2 SQIVND, per germline (reference sequence). The length of the CDR3 is 14 residues. CDR3 sequence reads: CASSIDLGRYEQYF.

The CDR3 protein is CASSRDRGVTNEKLFF. The chain carries TRBV7-2 and TRBJ1-4; there is no DNA to check the TCRdb D call of TRBD1. The germline V gene encodes CDR1 SGHTA and CDR2 FQGNSA. The CDR3 is made up of 16 amino acids.

J is TRBJ1-1 and V is TRBV7-8; TCRdb's D gene call, TRBD1, goes unchecked for lack of DNA. CDR1 SGHVS and CDR2 FQNEAQ come from the germline V gene. The CDR3 sequence is 15 residues long. This CDR3 is CASSLAEGANTEAFF. Together with reference TRBV7-8 and TRBJ1-1, the CDR3 gives the full variable domain: GAGVSQSPRYKVAKRGQDVALRCDPISGHVSLFWYQQALGQGPEFLTYFQNEAQLDKSGLPSDRFFAERPEGSVSTLKIQRTQQEDSAVYLCASSLAEGANTEAFFGQGTRLTVV.

V and J are TRBV7-2 and TRBJ2-7. Germline V CDR1 and CDR2: SGHTA, FQGNSA. There are 17 residues in the CDR3. The CDR3: CASSPVFGGSGAYEQYF.

The chain carries TRBV6-1 and TRBJ1-2; TCRdb indicates TRBD1, and absent DNA this call remains unverified. The CDR3 loop spans 15 amino acids. The germline V gene has CDR1 MNHNS and CDR2 SASEGT. The CDR3 region is CASSARTGGNYGYTF.

CDR3 residues: CASSWSGLRDSPLHF. This chain uses TRBV5-1 with TRBJ1-6. CDR3 length: 15 amino acids. From germline, CDR1 is SGHRS and CDR2 YFSETQ.

This chain joins TRBV20-1 and TRBJ1-5; TCRdb indicates TRBD1, and absent DNA this call remains unverified. Germline V lookup: CDR1 DFQATT, CDR2 SNEGSKA (reference sequence). This CDR3 contains 14 residues. CDR3 loop: CSAVAGFGNQPQHF.

The CDR3 loop reads CSATNRSGTGGGYTF. This rearrangement joins TRBV20-1 to TRBJ1-2; the D call of TRBD1 rests on TCRdb alone, since no DNA is present to check it. The germline V gene has CDR1 DFQATT and CDR2 SNEGSKA (reference sequence). CDR3 length equals 15 residues.

The J gene is TRBJ2-7, the V gene TRBV20-1; TCRdb names TRBD1, which stays unverified in the absence of DNA. CDR3 length equals 13 residues. From germline, CDR1 is DFQATT and CDR2 SNEGSKA (reference sequence). The chain's CDR3 is CSARAGGRYEQYF.

V usage is TRBV15 and J usage is TRBJ1-2; TCRdb indicates TRBD1, and absent DNA this call remains unverified. CDR1 is LNHNV and CDR2 is YYDKDF in the germline V gene (reference sequence). The CDR3 totals 14 residues. The chain's CDR3 is CATSREQGSEGYTF.

V usage is TRBV15 and J usage is TRBJ2-1; absent DNA, TCRdb's TRBD2 call cannot be checked. This CDR3 contains 16 residues. The germline CDR1 and CDR2 sequences are LNHNV and YYDKDF (reference sequence). Here the CDR3 reads CATSRESGGVYNEQFF.

V is TRBV28 and J is TRBJ2-2; the D gene TCRdb calls, TRBD1, cannot be checked with no DNA. CDR1 is MDHEN, CDR2 SYDVKM, per germline. The CDR3 spans 15 residues. The CDR3 region is CASSLPSGGNKELFF.

This rearrangement joins TRBV18 to TRBJ2-7; TCRdb calls TRBD2, which cannot be checked without DNA. Germline CDR1 KGHSH, CDR2 LQKENI. The CDR3 has 18 amino acids. This CDR3 is CASSPLGGGTDSPYEQYF.

The chain recombines TRBV30 with TRBJ2-5; TCRdb lists TRBD1, though no DNA is available to test this call. The CDR3 consists of 13 residues. The V gene's germline CDR1 is GTSNPN and CDR2 SVGIG (reference sequence). The CDR3 loop reads CAWSGARGETQYF.

The CDR3 is CAWSASGTGELFF. The chain carries TRBV30 and TRBJ2-2. The CDR3 extends over 13 amino acids. Germline lookup yields CDR1 GTSNPN and CDR2 SVGIG (reference sequence).

The CDR3: CSVEGGADTQYF. The J gene is TRBJ2-3, the V gene TRBV29-1; no DNA is available, so the TRBD1 call from TCRdb remains unchecked. Germline V gene sequence: CDR1 SQVTM, CDR2 ANQGSEA. The CDR3 sequence is 12 residues long.

J is TRBJ1-1 and V is TRBV20-1. This CDR3 comprises 13 residues. The germline CDR1 and CDR2 sequences are DFQATT and SNEGSKA (reference sequence). The CDR3 sequence is CSADAGGRTEAFF.

This sequence joins TRBV5-1 and TRBJ1-1; TCRdb reports TRBD1, a call that lacks DNA to check it against. This CDR3 region has 13 residues. Germline assignment: CDR1 SGHRS and CDR2 YFSETQ. CDR3 region: CASSLGAQGEAFF.

The chain is built from TRBV4-1 and TRBJ2-5. Germline-derived CDR1 and CDR2 are MGHRA and YSYEKL. This CDR3 is built from 16 residues. CDR3 loop: CASSQDRVEEGETQYF.

This chain joins TRBV7-9 and TRBJ2-1; the TRBD2 assignment by TCRdb is unverifiable without DNA. The germline V gene encodes CDR1 SEHNR and CDR2 FQNEAQ (reference sequence). The CDR3 totals 16 residues. CDR3 region: CASSLEAGGSYNEQFF. The full variable domain, its missing parts supplied by reference TRBV7-9 and TRBJ2-1, is DTGVSQNPRHKITKRGQNVTFRCDPISEHNRLYWYRQTLGQGPEFLTYFQNEAQLEKSRLLSDRFSAERPKGSFSTLEIQRTEQGDSAMYLCASSLEAGGSYNEQFFGPGTRLTVL.

This chain uses TRBV5-4 with TRBJ2-7. The CDR3 extends over 15 amino acids. CDR1 and CDR2 from the germline V gene are SGHNT and YYREEE (reference sequence). The chain's CDR3 is CASSKLAEGSYEQYF.

V usage is TRBV7-8 and J usage is TRBJ1-5. The CDR3 is made up of 15 amino acids. In germline, CDR1 is SGHVS, CDR2 FQNEAQ. The CDR3 region is CASSLPADSNQPQHF.

The chain combines TRBV5-1 with TRBJ1-6; TCRdb picks TRBD1, but there is no DNA to check that call. The V gene's germline CDR1 is SGHRS and CDR2 YFSETQ. The CDR3 covers 18 residues. The CDR3 protein is CASSVLWSPGRYNSPLHF.